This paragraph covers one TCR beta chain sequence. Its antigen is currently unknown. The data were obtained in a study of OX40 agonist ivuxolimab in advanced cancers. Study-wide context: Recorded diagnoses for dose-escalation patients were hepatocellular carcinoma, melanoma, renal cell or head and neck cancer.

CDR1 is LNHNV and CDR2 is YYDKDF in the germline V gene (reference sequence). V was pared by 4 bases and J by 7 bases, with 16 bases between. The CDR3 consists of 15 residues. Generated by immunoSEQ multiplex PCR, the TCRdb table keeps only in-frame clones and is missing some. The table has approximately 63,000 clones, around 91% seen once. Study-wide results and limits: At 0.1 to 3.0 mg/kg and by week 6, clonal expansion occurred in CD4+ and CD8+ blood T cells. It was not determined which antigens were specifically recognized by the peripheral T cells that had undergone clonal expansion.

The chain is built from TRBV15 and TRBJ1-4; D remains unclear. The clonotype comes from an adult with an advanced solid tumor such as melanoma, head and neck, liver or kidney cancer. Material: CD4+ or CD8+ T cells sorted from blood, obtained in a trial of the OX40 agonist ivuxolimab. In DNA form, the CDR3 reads TGTGCCACCAGCATGCTGGGTGTAGGAGTTGAAAAACTGTTTTTT. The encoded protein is CATSMLGVGVEKLFF.